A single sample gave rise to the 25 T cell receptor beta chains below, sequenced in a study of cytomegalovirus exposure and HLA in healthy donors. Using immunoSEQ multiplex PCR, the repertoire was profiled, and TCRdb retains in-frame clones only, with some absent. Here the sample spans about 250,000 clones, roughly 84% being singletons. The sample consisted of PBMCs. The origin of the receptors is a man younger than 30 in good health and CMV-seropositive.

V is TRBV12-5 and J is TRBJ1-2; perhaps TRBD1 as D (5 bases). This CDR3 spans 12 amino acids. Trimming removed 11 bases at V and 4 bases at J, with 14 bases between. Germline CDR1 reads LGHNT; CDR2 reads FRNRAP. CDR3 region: CASSGSGYGYTF. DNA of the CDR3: TGTGCTTCCTCAGGGTCGGGCTATGGCTACACCTTC.

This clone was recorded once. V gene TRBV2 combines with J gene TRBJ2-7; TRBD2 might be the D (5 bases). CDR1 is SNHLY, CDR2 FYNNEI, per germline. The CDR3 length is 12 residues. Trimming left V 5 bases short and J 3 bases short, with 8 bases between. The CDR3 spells CASSPDFYEQYF. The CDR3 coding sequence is TGTGCCAGCAGTCCGGACTTCTACGAGCAGTACTTC.

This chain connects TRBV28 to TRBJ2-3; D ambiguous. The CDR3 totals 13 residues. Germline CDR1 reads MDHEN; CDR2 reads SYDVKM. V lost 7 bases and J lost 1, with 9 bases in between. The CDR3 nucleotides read TGTGCCAGCATTCAATCTGGCACAGATACGCAGTATTTT. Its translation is CASIQSGTDTQYF.

The chain's CDR3 is CASSVGEGAEAFF. CDR3 sequence (DNA): TGTGCCAGCAGTGTTGGGGAAGGGGCTGAAGCTTTCTTT. This rearrangement joins TRBV25-1 to TRBJ1-1; the D gene is possibly TRBD1 (5 bases). The CDR3 runs 13 residues. The V and J ends lost 4 bases and 6 bases respectively, with 12 bases between them. CDR1 and CDR2 (germline): MGHDK, SYGVNS.

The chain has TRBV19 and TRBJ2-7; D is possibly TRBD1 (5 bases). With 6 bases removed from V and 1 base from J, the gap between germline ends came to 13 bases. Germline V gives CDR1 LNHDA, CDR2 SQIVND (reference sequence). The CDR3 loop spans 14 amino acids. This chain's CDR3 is CASSTPGKSYEQYF. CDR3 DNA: TGTGCCAGTAGCACACCAGGGAAATCCTACGAGCAGTACTTC. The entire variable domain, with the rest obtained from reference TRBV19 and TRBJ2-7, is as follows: DGGITQSPKYLFRKEGQNVTLSCEQNLNHDAMYWYRQDPGQGLRLIYYSQIVNDFQKGDIAEGYSVSREKKESFPLTVTSAQKNPTAFYLCASSTPGKSYEQYFGPGTRLTVT.

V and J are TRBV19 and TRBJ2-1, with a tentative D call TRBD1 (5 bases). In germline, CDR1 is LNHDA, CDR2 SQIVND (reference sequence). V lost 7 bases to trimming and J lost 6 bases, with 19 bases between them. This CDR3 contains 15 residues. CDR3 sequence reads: CASTIDSGISNEQFF. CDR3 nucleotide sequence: TGTGCCAGTACCATAGACAGTGGGATTAGCAATGAGCAGTTCTTC.

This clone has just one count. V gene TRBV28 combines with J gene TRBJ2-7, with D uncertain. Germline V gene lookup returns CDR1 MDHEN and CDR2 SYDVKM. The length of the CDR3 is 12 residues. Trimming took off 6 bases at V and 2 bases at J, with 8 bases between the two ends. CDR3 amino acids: CASRRVPYEQYF. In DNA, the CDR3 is TGTGCCAGCAGGCGCGTCCCCTACGAGCAGTACTTC.

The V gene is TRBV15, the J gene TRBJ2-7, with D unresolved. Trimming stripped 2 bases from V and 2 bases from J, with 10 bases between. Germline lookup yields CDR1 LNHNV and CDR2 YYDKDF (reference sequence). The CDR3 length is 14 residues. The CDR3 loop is CATSRYEATYEQYF. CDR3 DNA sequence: TGTGCCACCAGCAGATACGAAGCGACCTACGAGCAGTACTTC.

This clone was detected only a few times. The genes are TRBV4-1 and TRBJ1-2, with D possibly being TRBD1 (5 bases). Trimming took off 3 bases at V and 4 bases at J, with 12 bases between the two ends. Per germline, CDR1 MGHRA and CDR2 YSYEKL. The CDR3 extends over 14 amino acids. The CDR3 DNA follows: TGCGCCAGCAGCCATCCCCGGACAACCTATGGCTACACCTTC. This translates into CASSHPRTTYGYTF.

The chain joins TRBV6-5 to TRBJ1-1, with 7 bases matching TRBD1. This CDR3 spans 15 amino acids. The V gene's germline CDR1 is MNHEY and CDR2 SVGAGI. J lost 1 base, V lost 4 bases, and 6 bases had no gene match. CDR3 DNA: TGTGCCAGCAGTTTTGGACAGGCAGGGAACACTGAAGCTTTCTTT. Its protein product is CASSFGQAGNTEAFF.

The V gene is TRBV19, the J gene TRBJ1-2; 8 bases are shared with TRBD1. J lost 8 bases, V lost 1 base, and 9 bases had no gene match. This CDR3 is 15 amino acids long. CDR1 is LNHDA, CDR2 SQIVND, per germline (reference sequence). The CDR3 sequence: CASSIGNQGARGYTF. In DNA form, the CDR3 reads TGTGCCAGTAGTATAGGAAACCAGGGGGCGCGCGGCTACACCTTC.

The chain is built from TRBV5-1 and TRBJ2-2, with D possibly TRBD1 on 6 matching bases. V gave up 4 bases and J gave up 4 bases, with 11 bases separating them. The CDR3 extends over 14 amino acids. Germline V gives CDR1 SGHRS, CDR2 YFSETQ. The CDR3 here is CASSPQGSTGELFF. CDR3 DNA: TGCGCCAGCAGCCCACAGGGATCCACCGGGGAGCTGTTTTTT.

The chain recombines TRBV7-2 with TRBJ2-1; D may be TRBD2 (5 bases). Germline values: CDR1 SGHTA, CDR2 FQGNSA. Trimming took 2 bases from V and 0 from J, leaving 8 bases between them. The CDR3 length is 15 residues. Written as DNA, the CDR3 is TGTGCCAGCAGCTTAAGGCGGGCCTCCTACAATGAGCAGTTCTTC. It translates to CASSLRRASYNEQFF.

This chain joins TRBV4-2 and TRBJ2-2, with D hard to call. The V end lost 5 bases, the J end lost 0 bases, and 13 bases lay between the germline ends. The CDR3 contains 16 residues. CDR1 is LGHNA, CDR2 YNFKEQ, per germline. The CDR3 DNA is TGTGCCAGCAGCTCCTCGGTGGCATCGAACACCGGGGAGCTGTTTTTT. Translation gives CASSSSVASNTGELFF.

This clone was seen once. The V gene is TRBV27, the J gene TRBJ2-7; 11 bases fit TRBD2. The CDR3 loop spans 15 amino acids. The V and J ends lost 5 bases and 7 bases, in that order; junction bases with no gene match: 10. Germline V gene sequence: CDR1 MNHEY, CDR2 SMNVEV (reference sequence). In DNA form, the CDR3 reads TGTGCCAGCAGTGTAACTAGCGGGGGCCTTGGAGAGCAGTACTTC. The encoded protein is CASSVTSGGLGEQYF.

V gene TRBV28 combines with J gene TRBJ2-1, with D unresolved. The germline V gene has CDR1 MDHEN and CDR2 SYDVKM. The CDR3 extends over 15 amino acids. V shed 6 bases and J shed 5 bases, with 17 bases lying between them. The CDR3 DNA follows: TGTGCCAGCAGCCCGGGTCAACCTGCAAACAATGAGCAGTTCTTC. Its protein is CASSPGQPANNEQFF.

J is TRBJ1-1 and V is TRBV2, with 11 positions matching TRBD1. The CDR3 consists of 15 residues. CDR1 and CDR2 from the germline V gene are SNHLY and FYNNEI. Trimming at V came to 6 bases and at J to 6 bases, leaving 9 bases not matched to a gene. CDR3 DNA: TGTGCCAGCAGAGGGACAGGGGGTAAAATTCCTGAAGCTTTCTTT. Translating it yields CASRGTGGKIPEAFF.

The chain's CDR3 is CASSSRWQGAYEQYF. CDR3 coding DNA: TGTGCCAGCAGCTCCCGGTGGCAGGGAGCCTACGAGCAGTACTTC. The chain uses TRBV11-2 and TRBJ2-7, with D perhaps TRBD1 or TRBD2 (5 bases each). Germline V CDR1 and CDR2: SGHAT, FQNNGV. This CDR3 has 15 amino acids. Trimming pared 4 bases from V and 2 bases from J, leaving 15 bases between.

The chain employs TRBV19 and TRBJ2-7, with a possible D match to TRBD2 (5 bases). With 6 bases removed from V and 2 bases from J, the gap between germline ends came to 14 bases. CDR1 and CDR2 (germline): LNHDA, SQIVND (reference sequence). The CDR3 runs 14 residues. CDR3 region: CASRGGRNPYEQYF. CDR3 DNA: TGTGCCAGTAGAGGCGGGCGGAACCCCTACGAGCAGTACTTC.

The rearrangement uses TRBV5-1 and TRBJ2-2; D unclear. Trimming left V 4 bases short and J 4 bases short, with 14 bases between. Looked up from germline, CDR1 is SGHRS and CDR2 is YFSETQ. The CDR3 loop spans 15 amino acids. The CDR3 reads CASSPRQASTGELFF. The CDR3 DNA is TGCGCCAGCAGCCCGAGGCAGGCTAGCACCGGGGAGCTGTTTTTT. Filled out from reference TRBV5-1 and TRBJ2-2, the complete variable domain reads KAGVTQTPRYLIKTRGQQVTLSCSPISGHRSVSWYQQTPGQGLQFLFEYFSETQRNKGNFPGRFSGRQFSNSRSEMNVSTLELGDSALYLCASSPRQASTGELFFGEGSRLTVL.

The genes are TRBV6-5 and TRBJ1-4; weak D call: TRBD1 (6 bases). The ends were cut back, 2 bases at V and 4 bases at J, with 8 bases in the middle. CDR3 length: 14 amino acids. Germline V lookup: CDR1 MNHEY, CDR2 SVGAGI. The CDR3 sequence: CASSYRGYNEKLFF. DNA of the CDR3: TGTGCCAGCAGTTACAGGGGGTATAATGAAAAACTGTTTTTT.

Here the CDR3 DNA reads TGCGCCAGCAGCCAAGAGGGGGAGTGGACTGAAGCTTTCTTT. The encoded protein is CASSQEGEWTEAFF. V is TRBV4-3 and J is TRBJ1-1; maybe TRBD1 (5 bases). The CDR3 covers 14 residues. Germline V gene lookup returns CDR1 LGHNA and CDR2 YSLEER. V was clipped by 0 bases and J by 5 bases, with 10 bases between them.

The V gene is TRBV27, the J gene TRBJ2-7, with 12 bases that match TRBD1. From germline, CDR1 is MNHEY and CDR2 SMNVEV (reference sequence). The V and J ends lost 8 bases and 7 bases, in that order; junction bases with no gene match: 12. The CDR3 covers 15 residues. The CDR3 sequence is CASCRDRGLREEQYF. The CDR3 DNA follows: TGTGCCAGCTGTCGGGACAGGGGGCTTCGTGAAGAGCAGTACTTC.

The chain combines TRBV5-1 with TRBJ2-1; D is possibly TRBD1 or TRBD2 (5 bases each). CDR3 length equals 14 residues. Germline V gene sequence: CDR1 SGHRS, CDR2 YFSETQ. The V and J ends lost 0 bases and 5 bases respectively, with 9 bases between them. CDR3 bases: TGCGCCAGCAGCTTGGGGACGGGGCACAATGAGCAGTTCTTC. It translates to CASSLGTGHNEQFF. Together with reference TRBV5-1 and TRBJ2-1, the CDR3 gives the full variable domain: KAGVTQTPRYLIKTRGQQVTLSCSPISGHRSVSWYQQTPGQGLQFLFEYFSETQRNKGNFPGRFSGRQFSNSRSEMNVSTLELGDSALYLCASSLGTGHNEQFFGPGTRLTVL.

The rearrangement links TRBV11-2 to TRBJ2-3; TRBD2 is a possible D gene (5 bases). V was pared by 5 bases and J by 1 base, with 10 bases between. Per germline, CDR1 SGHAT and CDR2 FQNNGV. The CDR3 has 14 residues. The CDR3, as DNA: TGTGCCAGCAGCGGCGGGTGGGGCACAGATACGCAGTATTTT. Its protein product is CASSGGWGTDTQYF. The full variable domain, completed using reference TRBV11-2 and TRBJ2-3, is EAGVAQSPRYKIIEKRQSVAFWCNPISGHATLYWYQQILGQGPKLLIQFQNNGVVDDSQLPKDRFSAERLKGVDSTLKIQPAKLEDSAVYLCASSGGWGTDTQYFGPGTRLTVL.